Reported below is one TCR beta chain. This CDR3 is 13 amino acids long. Germline V gene lookup returns CDR1 SGHKS and CDR2 YYEKEE (reference sequence). Deletions cut 1 base from V and 2 bases from J, with 6 bases between. These data belong to a study of control samples from healthy donors and cancer patients. The protocol was immunoSEQ multiplex PCR, while the TCRdb copy is restricted to in-frame clones and leaves out a portion. This table lists approximately 190,000 clones. The sample taken for sequencing was blood. The sequence was collected from a young woman in good health. The chain is built from TRBV5-5 and TRBJ1-2; D remains unclear. The CDR3 loop reads CASSLYRNYGYTF. As DNA, the CDR3 is TGTGCCAGCAGCTTGTACCGGAACTATGGCTACACCTTC.